A selection of T cell receptor beta chains follows, all from one sample in a study of blood T cell repertoires in COVID-19. This table comes from immunoSEQ multiplex PCR, and its TCRdb copy is limited to in-frame clones, with some not included. The table lists some 270,000 clones, 80% to 85% of them singletons. Sequencing used peripheral blood. The receptors come from a person aged 70 to 79 with COVID-19, enrolled during active disease. CDR3s include the opening cysteine and the closing phenylalanine or tryptophan. Size values are once, few and many counts, or a class for expanded clones, and some rows have none.

J gene,V gene,clone size,CDR3 protein
TRBJ1-5,TRBV30,once,CAWRGAGGNQPQHF
TRBJ2-5,TRBV7-2,NA,CASSISGGVGETQYF
TRBJ1-6,TRBV6-1,NA,CASSESSVSPLHF
TRBJ1-3,TRBV4-1,few,CASSQDRGLSGNTIYF
TRBJ1-2,TRBV27,NA,CASSDDRLANYGYTF
TRBJ1-1,TRBV5-6,NA,CASSRSGGSKAFF
TRBJ2-1,TRBV11-1,NA,CASSYTSGRAVEQFF
TRBJ2-5,TRBV7-2,NA,CASSLDSVKKAQYF
TRBJ1-3,TRBV28,NA,CASSLKGANTIYF
TRBJ1-2,TRBV28,NA,CASRGQGLEGYGYTF
TRBJ1-5,TRBV6-6,once,CASRFHSTNQPQHF
TRBJ1-1,TRBV19,NA,CASSVRRGTEAFF
TRBJ2-2,TRBV4-3,once,CASSHAGGTGGFTGELFF
TRBJ1-1,TRBV7-9,NA,CASSPTGGANEAFF
TRBJ2-1,TRBV21-1,NA,CASSSSNWAISQFF
TRBJ2-3,TRBV5-1,NA,CASSLEAVAGTDTQYF
TRBJ2-1,TRBV19,NA,CASSMAGGGTAGGEQFF
TRBJ2-3,TRBV5-1,NA,CASRREGAVTDTQYF
TRBJ1-6,TRBV3-1/TRBV3-2,NA,CASSQGQAYNSPLHF
TRBJ2-5,TRBV11-2,few,CASSLVSPQETQYF
TRBJ1-1,TRBV10-3,NA,CAISSTQTGMNTEAFF
TRBJ1-5,TRBV4-2,few,CASSQDGSGRGTGQPQHF
TRBJ1-2,TRBV27,NA,CASSLWQGAGYGYTF
TRBJ2-1,TRBV10-3,NA,CAISQSFMDNEQFF
TRBJ2-7,TRBV19,NA,CASTSGGEDSYGQYF
TRBJ2-4,TRBV11-3,NA,CASSALGGEGGLIKNIQYF
TRBJ2-2,TRBV7-9,NA,CASSRWTGVNTGELFF
TRBJ1-2,TRBV5-6,NA,CASSLLRDRLAYGYTF
TRBJ2-7,TRBV3-1/TRBV3-2,NA,CASSQEGTSFEQYF
TRBJ2-2,TRBV11-3,NA,CASSLLAGGELFF
TRBJ2-1,TRBV7-3,NA,CASSLIRGEQFF
TRBJ1-5,TRBV6-2/TRBV6-3,NA,CASSYGVYSSNQPQHF
TRBJ2-5,TRBV5-1,NA,CASSLASGEARETQYF
TRBJ1-6,TRBV7-6,NA,CASSLGGQGANNSPLHF
TRBJ1-2,TRBV9,NA,CASSMWDRGVQGYTF
TRBJ2-2,TRBV5-6,NA,CASSLVSGTMNTGELFF
TRBJ2-3,TRBV29-1,NA,CSVEAGARQYF
TRBJ2-1,TRBV27,once,CASSLFLTGGLENEQFF